This T cell receptor (beta chain) is from a study of T cell repertoires in cytomegalovirus infection (dated by TCRdb to the late 2010s). General notes on the study: Alongside well-studied HLA-B-restricted epitopes, the peptide stimulations were aimed at recently identified HLA-C-restricted CMV epitopes, whose presentation resists viral immunomodulation. Donor HLA type was relevant to the analysis, as public TCR beta signatures indicated carriage of CMV infection together with the matching HLA type.

The run used an Illumina HiSeq 1500. TCRdb ran its own pipeline on the public reads, namely fastp trimming at Q25 and MiXCR clone calling, and kept in-frame beta chains. Under each unique CDR3 protein, matching rows form one entry showing the most common genes and DNA. For this sample the table gives about 55,000 distinct CDR3 sequences, of which about a fifth were detected only once. The ten top clones hold around 64% of the sample. There are a few counts of this clonotype. No cognate antigen has been identified for it. Per-base quality was not reported, and no clone a single base away is much larger than it. A distance of 13 bases separates the germline ends of V and J, which lose 7 bases and 1 base respectively. Including the terminal cysteine and phenylalanine, the CDR3 comprises 14 residues. The CDR3 DNA has 42 bases and is translated from base 1. The full study reports these points: In the ex vivo response, HLA-C-restricted CMV-specific TCR beta clonotypes were dominant, and in two of eight donors the single most frequent clonotype came from this HLA-C-restricted group. In both this cohort and an independent roughly 400-donor cohort, the cumulative frequency of public TCR beta family members distinguished carriers of CMV infection plus the relevant HLA type.

The treatment or condition label corresponds to: in vitro stimulation with specific CMV peptide epitopes to enrich CMV-specific T cells. Specimen: CD8+ T cells from cultured PBMCs, collected from culture after CMV antigen stimulation. This chain joins TRBV12-3 or TRBV12-4 to TRBJ2-5, with the D gene tentatively TRBD1 or TRBD2, based on 5 matching bases in each. This TCR was recovered from a human donor in good health (CMV status not recorded). Some clones in this sample may be carry-over from other donors' samples. The encoded CDR3 is CASNVRGFQETQYF. The nucleotide sequence is TGTGCCAGCAACGTCCGGGGCTTCCAAGAGACCCAGTACTTC.